Described below is a single TCR beta chain sequence and its context. The specificity of this receptor is unknown. The cohort comprised around 700 healthy bone marrow donors. All cohort members were sampled while nominally healthy, although unrecorded immune exposures were likely present. The donor was CMV seropositive and belonged to the group of 250 to 300 seropositive cohort members. Each donor provided a peripheral blood sample, and peripheral blood mononuclear cells were used for TCR beta sequencing. The Qiagen DNeasy Blood Extraction Kit was used to extract genomic DNA from the blood cell samples. Receptor amplification or capture employed the immunoSEQ multiplex PCR assay. For the multiplex PCR, a mixture combining 60 forward primers for TCR Vbeta segments and 13 reverse primers for TCR Jbeta segments was used. A multiplex PCR assay on genomic DNA amplified the CDR3 region of rearranged TCR beta genes. Amplified TCR beta libraries were sequenced as 87-base-pair reads on the Illumina HiSeq System. The authors' pipeline ran thus. A later analysis counted about 80 million unique TCR beta chains across the 550 to 700 repertoires, and about 10 million of these chains were shared by at least two donors. A nearest-neighbor algorithm error-corrected the raw reads and collapsed the reads into unique sequences, merging closely related sequences to remove PCR and sequencing errors. V, D and J gene segments were assigned by aligning CDR3 sequences to IMGT reference sequences. Each retained sequence needed at least a six-nucleotide match to both a V gene segment and a J gene segment. Rearrangements were called productive when the CDR3 lacked stop codons and stayed in frame with V and J; all others were non-productive. Following IMGT convention, CDR3 was defined as the stretch from the second conserved V-encoded cysteine up to the conserved J-encoded phenylalanine. In an earlier analysis of 500 to 650 of the donors, sequences lacking an unambiguous match to a single V gene segment were excluded. In an earlier analysis of several hundred of the donors, V segments were called functional above 56.7% productive rearrangements and were called segregating when the between-donor standard deviation exceeded 5%. A statistical classification framework was built for diagnosing cytomegalovirus status from the catalog of TCR beta chain sequences. In a later analysis, V and J genes were assigned by comparing TCR nucleotide sequences against IMGT/GENE-DB human TR gene sequences. Using the TCRdist pipeline, a later analysis assigned CDR3 sequences along with most-parsimonious VDJ recombination scenarios. In a later analysis, every TCR beta chain was defined by the combination of its CDR3 amino acid sequence and its V-gene family, and reads without a unique V-gene family were dropped. As a way to deal with suspected cross-contamination and a sequencing artifact, a later analysis dropped roughly 620 nucleotide sequences that were highly shared and had low generation probability. For each public chain, a later analysis derived a clonal expansion index from normalized ranks of inferred template counts within each repertoire. A later analysis computed generation probabilities with a VDJ recombination model fitted to out-of-frame rearrangements, and checked the results against IGoR. A later analysis scored TCR-TCR, TCR-HLA and TCR-CMV co-occurrence with hypergeometric tests, applying a repertoire-size bias correction to TCR pairs. False discovery rates were estimated in a later analysis by permuting HLA or CMV assignments 20 times. A later analysis grouped co-occurring TCRs with DBSCAN, adding TCRdist sequence similarity when clustering within HLA-allele-positive subsets. For co-occurrence clustering, repertoires with fewer than 30,000 or more than 120,000 public chains were excluded, along with about five repertoires with anomalous nucleotide sharing. This immuneACCESS table, as held by TCRdb, lists in-frame sequences with V and J called but not all clones. Of the missing ones, under half trace to an unresolved V gene in checked studies; the others have no known cause. That table is the source of V, J and clone size, and D and trimming were worked out from the DNA. The sample's own table lists about 53,000 clones. The leading ten clones occupy about an eighth of the sample.

This entry comes from a study of cytomegalovirus exposure and HLA in healthy donors (dated by TCRdb to about 2017). About the investigation overall: An earlier analysis of approximately 590 of the donors reported about 250 Gb of sequence data and more than 90 million unique TCR beta sequences from roughly 180 million T cells. The study used immunosequencing to profile the T cell repertoires of several hundred subjects and linked those repertoires to cytomegalovirus serostatus. In a later genetic analysis, genome-wide SNP genotypes for about 65% of the 666 donors were used, and that subset was treated as a discovery cohort. In addition to the first cohort of 650 to 800 subjects, a separate validation cohort of approximately 110 different subjects was used. Approximately 330 gigabases of sequencing data and approximately 91 million unique TCR sequences made up an early release that covered some 640 HLA-typed donors. A later analysis re-examined previously published TCR beta repertoires from more than 550 donors and added high-resolution HLA genotyping to investigate patterns of TCR occurrence. Among roughly 370 genotyped donors of the cohort, an average of around 240,000 unique TCR beta nucleotide sequences were sequenced per donor, approximately 20% of them non-productive. Donor age, sex, ethnicity and CMV serostatus were compiled alongside the repertoire data. All discovery cohort repertoires had been generated on a single sequencing platform. To decide whether each TCR beta V gene segment behaved as functional or pseudogenic, an earlier analysis of 587 of the donors relied on high-throughput TCR beta sequencing. The study aimed to test whether cataloging public T cell receptors could reveal signatures of past pathogen exposure. The study combined high-throughput TCR immunosequencing, statistical association of individual TCRs with disease status, and machine learning to predict cytomegalovirus infection status. Of the roughly 400 genotyped donors, 81% fell in the genetic ancestry cluster associated with self-reported Caucasian donors. Four or five DR-DQ haplotypes were handled as single units for association and clustering because linkage in the cohort was strong. Typing coverage differed by locus: A, B, C, DRB1 and DQB1 were typed in about 629-640 donors, DQA1 in about 500, DPA1 in nearly 610, and DPB1 in 450 to 480. HLA typing covered class I and class II loci at four-digit resolution. The later analysis used no new phenotypic data to find candidate immune exposures, relying instead on TCR beta sequences and their occurrence across donors. Beyond this particular receptor, the publication reports: Sequencing depth was assumed to be roughly uniform across donors in the presence/absence analyses, though that assumption may not hold. A later analysis found that HLA-associated TCR beta chains were more clonally expanded and had lower generation probabilities than equally common non-associated chains. In a later analysis, TCR association rates were found to vary across HLA loci, with the most associated TCRs seen for DRB1 alleles and the fewest for HLA-C alleles. A further reported finding was that TCR beta sequences accurately predicted the HLA-A and HLA-B alleles for most subjects in the first cohort. Specific HLA alleles were associated with 15,000 to 20,000 TCR beta sequences at a false discovery rate of 0.05 in a later analysis. According to the authors, the approach could potentially be generalized to other disease states and immunological phenotypes. A later analysis reported that several top co-occurrence clusters appeared linked to parvovirus B19, influenza, CMV and Epstein-Barr virus. The cohort was sequenced for TCR beta chains only, and without alpha or paired-chain data the features that could be detected were limited. In an earlier analysis of about 550 of the donors, most TCR beta V segments were observed in productive rearrangements about 87% or about 30% of the time, broadly matching IMGT annotations. Cytomegalovirus status was reported to be diagnosed by the classifier with high specificity and sensitivity in both the original and validation cohorts. Linkage disequilibrium might explain the correlated functional status among segregating V segments, but an unknown experimental factor could not be ruled out. In vitro tests confirmed that a few of the cytomegalovirus-associated TCR beta chains recognize cytomegalovirus antigens. Most TCR sequences were seen in very few donors, while some public TCRs were found in many individuals. Because some donors lacked HLA typing at each locus, the association tests relied only on the typed subset. Most CMV-associated TCR beta chains appeared to be HLA-restricted in a later analysis, and the HLA associations seemed to be driven largely by CMV exposure. A cluster of highly shared sequence variants was judged likely to be a technical artifact of the sequencing pipeline. Assigning TCR associations to individual alleles was difficult when HLA alleles, especially DR and DQ, strongly co-occurred. Compared with the approximately 710-donor mean, donors in an Asian-associated ancestry cluster had fewer N-insertions in productive TCRs, according to a later genetic analysis. An association between a missense DCLRE1C variant and V-gene and J-gene trimming of TCR beta chains was found in a later genetic analysis and replicated in an independent cohort. About 17 rarely observed V segments, including chromosome 9 orphons, were excluded from the earlier analysis of several hundred of the donors because counts were too low. CMV serostatus was the only immune exposure information available for the cohort. The 87-base-pair reads could not distinguish some IMGT-functional V segments, including TRBV6-2 and TRBV6-3, so those segments were excluded. In the study, 150 to 200 TCR beta chains were listed as associated with cytomegalovirus.

Trimming leaves V shorter by 3 bases and J shorter by 4 bases, with the junction holding 13 bases beyond the gene matches. Taken from cysteine to phenylalanine, the CDR3 has 16 residues. Only the CDR3 DNA is retained, 48 bases long and in frame from the first base. CDR1 is given as SQVTM and CDR2 as ANQGSEA, both from the germline V gene. Rearrangement joined TRBV29-1 to TRBJ2-3, and 7 junction bases match TRBD1. This receptor was obtained from a man between 18 and 35 years old in good health and CMV-seropositive. Sequenced material: PBMCs. The CDR3 loop reads CSVEGTDNIEADTQYF. The sequenced DNA is TGCAGCGTTGAGGGGACAGACAATATAGAGGCAGATACGCAGTATTTT.